Listed below are T cell receptor beta chains from one sample, sequenced in a study of OX40 agonist ivuxolimab in advanced cancers. Profiled with immunoSEQ multiplex PCR; TCRdb holds only in-frame clones, not every one. The repertoire holds some 70,000 clones, with 75% to 90% as singletons. The sequences come from CD4+ or CD8+ T cells sorted from blood, collected in a trial of the OX40 agonist ivuxolimab. The receptor set was obtained from an adult with an advanced solid tumor such as melanoma, head and neck, liver or kidney cancer. The CDR3 runs from the conserved cysteine through the conserved F or W. A D gene is named only where the DNA matches it firmly. Some rows have no size entry. The others give once, few or many, or a class for an expanded clone.

CDR3 protein	CDR3 DNA	V gene	J gene	clone size	D gene
CASSLVGGPTYEQYF	TGTGCCAGCAGCTTAGTCGGGGGACCTACCTACGAGCAGTACTTC	TRBV7-6	TRBJ2-7	NA	NA
CASSNEVSWGEGEKLFF	TGTGCCAGCAGCAATGAGGTCTCGTGGGGGGAAGGTGAAAAACTGTTTTTT	TRBV21-1	TRBJ1-4	NA	NA
CASARHKETQYF	TGTGCCTCGGCTAGACATAAAGAGACCCAGTACTTC	TRBV6-1	TRBJ2-5	NA	NA
CASSQTGRGTGTEQFF	TGCGCCAGCAGCCAAACCGGCCGCGGGACAGGGACTGAGCAGTTCTTC	TRBV4-1	TRBJ2-1	NA	TRBD1
CASSSSGSSYNEQFF	TGTGCCAGCAGCTCCAGCGGGAGCTCCTACAATGAGCAGTTCTTC	TRBV9	TRBJ2-1	NA	TRBD2
CASSLNLGSDTQYF	TGTGCCAGCAGCTTAAACCTGGGTTCAGATACGCAGTATTTT	TRBV7-9	TRBJ2-3	NA	NA
CASSSLGENPYGYTF	TGTGCCAGCAGCTCCCTTGGCGAGAATCCCTATGGCTACACCTTC	TRBV7-2	TRBJ1-2	NA	NA
CASSQYGINTGELFF	TGTGCCAGCAGCCAATATGGTATTAACACCGGGGAGCTGTTTTTT	TRBV14	TRBJ2-2	NA	NA
CASSLRPTEAFF	TGTGCCAGCAGTTTACGGCCCACTGAAGCTTTCTTT	TRBV28	TRBJ1-1	NA	NA
CASSFPGQGRRAEAFF	TGTGCCAGCAGTTTCCCGGGACAGGGCCGCCGGGCTGAAGCTTTCTTT	TRBV28	TRBJ1-1	NA	TRBD1
CASSGNQETQYF	TGCGCCAGCAGCGGAAACCAAGAGACCCAGTACTTC	TRBV5-1	TRBJ2-5	NA	NA
CASSSNRGQETQYF	TGTGCCAGCTCATCCAACAGAGGTCAAGAGACCCAGTACTTC	TRBV18	TRBJ2-5	NA	NA
CASSLHRGVEQYF	TGCGCCAGCAGTCTTCACAGGGGGGTTGAGCAGTACTTC	TRBV23-1	TRBJ2-7	NA	TRBD1
CASSFGRAEKLFF	TGTGCCAGCAGCTTTGGCAGGGCTGAAAAACTGTTTTTT	TRBV5-6	TRBJ1-4	NA	NA
CATSRVGGAIYNEQFF	TGTGCCACCAGCAGAGTGGGCGGGGCCATATACAATGAGCAGTTCTTC	TRBV15	TRBJ2-1	NA	NA
CASSSSTGGGYGYTF	TGTGCCAGCAGTTCCTCGACAGGCGGCGGCTATGGCTACACCTTC	TRBV28	TRBJ1-2	once	NA
CASSLGQLAGFTDTQYF	TGTGCCAGCAGTCTGGGACAGTTAGCGGGTTTCACAGATACGCAGTATTTT	TRBV7-2	TRBJ2-3	NA	NA
CASSGDRGQSEAFF	TGTGCCAGCTCAGGAGACAGGGGGCAGTCTGAAGCTTTCTTT	TRBV18	TRBJ1-1	NA	TRBD1
CASSLAGSYEQYF	TGTGCCAGCAGCTTAGCCGGAAGCTACGAGCAGTACTTC	TRBV7-2	TRBJ2-7	NA	NA
CARKGLHTGELFF	TGTGCCCGGAAAGGGCTACACACCGGGGAGCTGTTTTTT	TRBV30	TRBJ2-2	few	NA
CASRVQGSGNTIYF	TGTGCCAGCAGAGTACAGGGCTCTGGAAACACCATATATTTT	TRBV2	TRBJ1-3	few	NA
CASSLDPNQPQHF	TGCGCCAGCAGCCTAGATCCTAATCAGCCCCAGCATTTT	TRBV5-1	TRBJ1-5	NA	NA
CASSARTGGNSPLHF	TGTGCCAGCAGTGCCCGGACAGGGGGAAATTCACCCCTCCACTTT	TRBV27	TRBJ1-6	NA	TRBD1
CASRFTGTDNSPLHF	TGTGCCAGCAGGTTTACAGGGACCGATAATTCACCCCTCCACTTT	TRBV5-8	TRBJ1-6	NA	NA
CASSSSGRAGNEQFF	TGTGCCAGCAGCTCCAGCGGGAGGGCGGGGAATGAGCAGTTCTTC	TRBV7-2	TRBJ2-1	NA	TRBD2
CASSSPGRRTEAFF	TGTGCCAGCAGTTCCCCCGGGAGAAGGACTGAAGCTTTCTTT	TRBV28	TRBJ1-1	NA	NA
CASSPRQGTQGYTF	TGTGCCAGTAGCCCCCGACAGGGGACGCAGGGCTACACCTTC	TRBV19	TRBJ1-2	NA	TRBD1
CASSIAGGPYEQYF	TGCGCCAGCAGTATAGCGGGAGGGCCCTACGAGCAGTACTTC	TRBV5-1	TRBJ2-7	few	TRBD2
CASSLTEGYGYTF	TGTGCCAGCAGCTTAACTGAAGGTTATGGCTACACCTTC	TRBV7-2	TRBJ1-2	once	NA
CASSPSGGGIPDTQYF	TGTGCCAGCAGCCCGAGTGGCGGGGGGATCCCAGATACGCAGTATTTT	TRBV7-9	TRBJ2-3	NA	TRBD2
CASSSGGAEADTQYF	TGTGCCAGCAGTAGCGGGGGGGCCGAGGCAGATACGCAGTATTTT	TRBV6-4	TRBJ2-3	NA	TRBD2
CASRPPGSGSDEQYF	TGTGCCAGCAGGCCCCCGGGGAGCGGGAGCGATGAGCAGTACTTC	TRBV6-7	TRBJ2-7	NA	TRBD2
CASSQRGAGANNEQFF	TGCGCCAGCAGCCAACGGGGAGCGGGGGCCAACAATGAGCAGTTCTTC	TRBV4-1	TRBJ2-1	NA	TRBD2